This T cell receptor (beta chain) was captured in a study of T cell repertoires in cytomegalovirus infection. Study summary: CMV infection and matching HLA type were both indicated by public TCR beta signatures.

Study observations and caveats: What dominated the ex vivo response were HLA-C-restricted CMV-specific TCR beta clonotypes.

TCRdb reanalysed the reads using MiXCR and keeps one entry per CDR3 protein. This table has over 50,000 distinct CDR3 sequences, around 21% appearing once. Comment on this clonotype: The antigen is not known.

V lost 0 bases to trimming and J lost 5 bases, with 10 bases between them. Germline CDR1 reads SGHVS; CDR2 reads FQNEAQ. The CDR3 runs 14 residues. The source of this sequence is a human donor in good health (CMV status not recorded). Some clones in this sample may be carry-over from other donors' samples. This chain links TRBV7-8 with TRBJ1-1, with D possibly matching TRBD1 (5 bases). The sample in question was CD8+ T cells from cultured PBMCs, obtained from culture after CMV antigen stimulation. In DNA, the CDR3 is TGTGCCAGCAGCTTAGCGGGGGGTCGGACTGAAGCTTTCTTT. This codes for CASSLAGGRTEAFF.